The 9 T cell receptor beta chains below come from one sample, sequenced in a study of identifying expanded T cells in peripheral blood (dated by TCRdb to the late 2010s). Library method: the immunoSEQ multiplex PCR assay. TCRdb's version of the immuneACCESS table is confined to in-frame rearrangements and falls short of the full clone set. An unresolved V gene accounts for under half of the shortfall where checked; the remainder is of unknown origin. The sample contains around 47,000 clones, roughly 80% of them found a single time. The ten largest account for approximately 15% of the sample. What was sequenced was blood. These receptors all stem from a person aged 18-69 years in good health.

This rearrangement joins TRBV7-2 to TRBJ2-5; tentatively, D is TRBD2 (6 bases). The V end lost 5 bases, the J end lost 2 bases, and 15 bases lay between the germline ends. Germline CDR1 SGHTA, CDR2 FQGNSA. CDR3 size: 15 residues. CDR3: CASSQRDFTQETQYF. The CDR3 region has the DNA TGTGCCAGCAGCCAACGGGACTTCACTCAAGAGACCCAGTACTTC. The full variable domain, completed using reference TRBV7-2 and TRBJ2-5, is GAGVSQSPSNKVTEKGKDVELRCDPISGHTALYWYRQSLGQGLEFLIYFQGNSAPDKSGLPSDRFSAERTGGSVSTLTIQRTQQEDSAVYLCASSQRDFTQETQYFGPGTRLLVL.

This clone was observed a handful of times. This sequence joins TRBV5-6 and TRBJ1-2; D is unresolved. The germline gives CDR1 SGHDT, CDR2 YYEEEE. This CDR3 has 11 residues. Between the trimmed V and J ends, which lost 0 bases and 3 bases, there was a span of 0 bases. The CDR3 coding sequence is TGTGCCAGCAGCTTGGACTATGGCTACACCTTC. Translated, it gives CASSLDYGYTF.

The chain combines TRBV30 with TRBJ1-2, with 12 bases lining up with TRBD1. Germline V gene data show CDR1 as GTSNPN and CDR2 as SVGIG (reference sequence). The CDR3 has 15 residues. V shed 2 bases and J 4 bases; nucleotides not matched to a gene: 5. The CDR3 sequence: CAWSPGTGGGYGYTF. The CDR3 bases are TGTGCCTGGAGTCCCGGGACAGGGGGCGGCTATGGCTACACCTTC.

This clone was seen a handful of times. The rearrangement links TRBV23-1 to TRBJ1-5; D is unresolved. TRBV23-1 is sorted into the ORF group, with uncertain function. The V and J ends lost 0 bases and 0 bases respectively, with 9 bases between them. This CDR3 is 16 amino acids long. CDR3 DNA: TGCGCCAGCAGTCAATCGACCAGATATAGCAATCAGCCCCAGCATTTT. Encoded protein: CASSQSTRYSNQPQHF.

CDR3 coding DNA: TGTGCCAGCAGCTCCGGGGGGCAGGGGGCCTCCTATGGCTACACCTTC. Protein product: CASSSGGQGASYGYTF. The V call is TRBV7-2, the J call TRBJ1-2, with 8 nucleotides matching TRBD1. Germline trimming cut 4 bases from V and 4 bases from J; bases unmatched to any gene: 11. Germline V gives CDR1 SGHTA, CDR2 FQGNSA. The CDR3 is 16 residues long.

This chain uses TRBV30 with TRBJ1-1, with unresolved D. The CDR3 extends over 14 amino acids. The germline V gene encodes CDR1 GTSNPN and CDR2 SVGIG (reference sequence). Trimming took off 0 bases at V and 1 base at J, with 9 bases between the two ends. The CDR3 region has the DNA TGTGCCTGGAGTGTACGGGGTTGGAACACTGAAGCTTTCTTT. The encoded protein is CAWSVRGWNTEAFF.

CDR3: CASSYSGLEGADTQYF. DNA of the CDR3: TGTGCCAGCAGTTACTCAGGTCTCGAGGGCGCAGATACGCAGTATTTT. The chain employs TRBV6-5 and TRBJ2-3; tentatively, D is TRBD2 (5 bases). The CDR3 has 16 amino acids. Trimming pared 0 bases from V and 4 bases from J, leaving 14 bases between. Germline CDR1 and CDR2: MNHEY and SVGAGI.

The chain has TRBV2 and TRBJ1-3; D is possibly TRBD1 (6 bases). Per the germline V gene, CDR1 is SNHLY and CDR2 is FYNNEI. V lost 5 bases and J lost 4, with 12 bases in between. The CDR3 consists of 14 residues. This CDR3 reads CASSPTGLGNTIYF. CDR3 nucleotides: TGTGCCAGCAGTCCGACAGGTCTCGGAAACACCATATATTTT.

This sequence joins TRBV14 and TRBJ2-5; D unclear. Trimming removed 4 bases at V and 4 bases at J, with 13 bases between. Germline V lookup: CDR1 SGHDN, CDR2 FVKESK. CDR3 length equals 14 residues. For the CDR3, the DNA is TGTGCCAGCAGCCCTCTCGAGGCGGCAGAGACCCAGTACTTC. Translation: CASSPLEAAETQYF.